This TCR beta chain is from a study of early T cells in non-severe SARS-CoV-2 infection. Whole-study context: The chains were unpaired, and the sequenced material was bulk RNA from unsorted whole blood. General study points: VDJdb-based matching was biased toward anti-spike CD8 responses and missed private and CD4 specificities.

Remarks on this clonotype: The antigen is not known.

V dropped 2 bases and J dropped 2 bases, with 13 bases sitting between them. CDR3 size: 15 residues. The germline V gene encodes CDR1 MNHEY and CDR2 SVGAGI. Unique molecular identifiers were added to individual cDNA molecules. TCRdb re-called the 5' RACE reads through MiXCR, storing one row per CDR3 protein. The data contain fewer than 100,000 distinct CDR3 sequences, more than 5% of them seen just once; the ten biggest clones take up less than 8%. The clonotype originates from an adult who was a healthcare worker with PCR-confirmed SARS-CoV-2 infection or an uninfected control (not recorded which). V and J are TRBV6-5 and TRBJ2-7; D is possibly TRBD1 or TRBD2 (6 bases each). Specimen: whole blood. The CDR3 DNA reads TGTGCCAGCAGTTACGATGGGGGGCGGACCTACGAGCAGTACTTC. This gives the protein CASSYDGGRTYEQYF.